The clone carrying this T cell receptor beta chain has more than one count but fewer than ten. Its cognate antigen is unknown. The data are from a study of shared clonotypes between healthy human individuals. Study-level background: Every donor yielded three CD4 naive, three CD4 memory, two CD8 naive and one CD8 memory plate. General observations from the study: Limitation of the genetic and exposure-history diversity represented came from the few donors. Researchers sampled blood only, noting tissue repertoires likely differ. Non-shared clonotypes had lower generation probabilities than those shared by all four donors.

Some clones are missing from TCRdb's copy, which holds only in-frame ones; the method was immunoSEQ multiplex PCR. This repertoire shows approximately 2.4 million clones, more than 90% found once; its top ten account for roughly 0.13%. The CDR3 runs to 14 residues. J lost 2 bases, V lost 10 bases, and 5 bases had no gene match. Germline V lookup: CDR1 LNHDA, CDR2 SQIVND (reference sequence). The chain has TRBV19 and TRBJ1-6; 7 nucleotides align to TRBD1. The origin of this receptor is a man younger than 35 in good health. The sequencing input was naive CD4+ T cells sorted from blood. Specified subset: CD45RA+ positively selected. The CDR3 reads CANRQGAYNSPLHF. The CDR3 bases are TGTGCCAACAGACAGGGTGCCTATAATTCACCCCTCCACTTT.